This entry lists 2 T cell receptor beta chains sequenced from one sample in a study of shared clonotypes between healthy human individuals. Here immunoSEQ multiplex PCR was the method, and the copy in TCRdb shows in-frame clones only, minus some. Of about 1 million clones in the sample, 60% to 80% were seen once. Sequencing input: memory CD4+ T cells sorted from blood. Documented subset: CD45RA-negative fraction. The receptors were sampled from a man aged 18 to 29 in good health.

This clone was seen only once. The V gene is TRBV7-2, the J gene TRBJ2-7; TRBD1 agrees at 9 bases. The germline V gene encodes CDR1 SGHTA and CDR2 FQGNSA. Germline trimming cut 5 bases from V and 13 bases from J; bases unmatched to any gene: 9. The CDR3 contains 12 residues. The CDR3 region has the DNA TGTGCCAGCAGCGATCCGGGACAGGGCAACTACTTC. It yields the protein CASSDPGQGNYF.

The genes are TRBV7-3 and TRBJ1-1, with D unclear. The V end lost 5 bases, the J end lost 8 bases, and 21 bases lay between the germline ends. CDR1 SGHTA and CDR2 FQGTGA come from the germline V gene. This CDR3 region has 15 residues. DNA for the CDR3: TGTGCCAGCAGCCCTGCGCATGGTTCGGGGTCGGAAGCTTTCTTT. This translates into CASSPAHGSGSEAFF.